This TCR beta chain was recorded in a study of cytomegalovirus exposure and HLA in healthy donors. Study-level results: Reports showed the classifier diagnosing cytomegalovirus status with high specificity and sensitivity.

Both 60 Vbeta primers and 13 Jbeta primers went into the PCR. Here immunoSEQ multiplex PCR was the method, and the copy in TCRdb shows in-frame clones only, minus some. The data hold around 150,000 clones, with approximately 61% observed a single time. V was trimmed by 7 bases and J by 5 bases, leaving 5 bases between them. Germline V CDR1 and CDR2: SEHNR, FQNEAQ (reference sequence). The CDR3 is 10 residues long. In the case of this clone: Its cognate antigen is unknown.

The sequence was obtained from a human donor in good health. What was sequenced was PBMCs. V and J are TRBV7-9 and TRBJ2-5; D remains ambiguous. CDR3 in DNA: TGTGCCAGCACTGCGGAGACCCAGTACTTC. This encodes CASTAETQYF.